A selection of T cell receptor beta chains follows, all from one sample in a study of blood T cells in healthy people across ages. Each CDR3 protein gets one entry after TCRdb re-called the 5' RACE reads with MiXCR. The table lists 350,000 to 450,000 distinct CDR3 sequences, approximately 51% of them singletons. The sequenced sample was blood. These receptors all come from a man in his sixties in good health. Both conserved end residues are part of each CDR3. The D gene is left open where the match is weak. The size of a clone is reported for some rows only, either as once, few or many, or as a class for expanded clones.

CDR3 protein | CDR3 DNA | J gene | clone size | V gene | D gene
CASSQVGGSSYGYTF | TGTGCCAGCAGCCAAGTAGGGGGATCCTCCTATGGTTACACCTTC | TRBJ1-2 | few | TRBV4-2 | .
CSARPLEGYANYGYTF | TGCAGTGCTAGGCCTCTGGAGGGATACGCTAACTATGGCTACACCTTC | TRBJ1-2 | . | TRBV20-1 | .
CASRGGGTEGNEQFF | TGTGCCAGCCGTGGAGGAGGGACTGAGGGCAATGAGCAGTTCTTC | TRBJ2-1 | . | TRBV3-1 | .
CSAGGGQSYGYTF | TGCAGTGCCGGGGGGGGACAGAGCTATGGCTACACCTTC | TRBJ1-2 | . | TRBV20-1 | TRBD1
CSASTPSGRSYEQYF | TGCAGTGCTAGCACCCCTAGCGGACGATCCTACGAGCAGTACTTC | TRBJ2-7 | few | TRBV20-1 | TRBD2
CASSQDSRETQYF | TGTGCCAGCAGTCAGGACAGTCGAGAGACCCAGTACTTC | TRBJ2-5 | . | TRBV6-5 | .
CSAKNPGLAGGRTRNEQFF | TGCAGTGCTAAGAATCCGGGACTAGCGGGGGGCAGGACTCGCAATGAGCAGTTCTTC | TRBJ2-1 | . | TRBV20-1 | TRBD2
CASGLGRMNTEAFF | TGTGCCAGCGGGTTGGGCAGGATGAACACTGAAGCTTTCTTT | TRBJ1-1 | once | TRBV28 | .
CASSSQSTGGYTF | TGTGCCAGCAGCTCCCAAAGCACGGGTGGCTACACCTTC | TRBJ1-2 | few | TRBV7-2 | .
CASNSASGGTDTQYF | TGTGCCAGCAATTCGGCTAGCGGGGGCACAGATACGCAGTATTTT | TRBJ2-3 | few | TRBV6-1 | TRBD2
CASSLQGTGQGWQFF | TGTGCCAGCAGCCTACAAGGGACAGGGCAGGGGTGGCAGTTCTTC | TRBJ2-1 | . | TRBV13 | TRBD1
CASRPHENNEQFF | TGTGCCAGCAGACCTCATGAGAACAATGAGCAGTTCTTC | TRBJ2-1 | . | TRBV7-9 | .
CSVLWGAEQYF | TGCAGCGTTCTATGGGGAGCCGAGCAGTACTTC | TRBJ2-7 | few | TRBV29-1 | .
CASSTSGFDNEQFF | TGTGCCAGCAGCACCTCGGGGTTTGACAATGAGCAGTTCTTC | TRBJ2-1 | few | TRBV11-2 | .
CASSWGLGEDIQYF | TGCGCCAGCAGCTGGGGACTGGGGGAGGACATTCAGTACTTC | TRBJ2-4 | many | TRBV5-1 | .
CASSFRGGTYNEQFF | TGTGCCAGCAGTTTTAGGGGGGGGACCTACAATGAGCAGTTCTTC | TRBJ2-1 | . | TRBV6-2/TRBV6-3 | .
CASSFGDRDNTEAFF | TGTGCCAGCAGTTTCGGGGACAGGGATAACACTGAAGCTTTCTTT | TRBJ1-1 | few | TRBV28 | TRBD1
CSVVVPPGGGYEQYF | TGCAGCGTTGTAGTACCCCCAGGGGGGGGCTACGAGCAGTACTTC | TRBJ2-7 | . | TRBV29-1 | .
CSVGSGDGYTF | TGCAGCGTTGGAAGTGGGGATGGCTACACCTTC | TRBJ1-2 | few | TRBV29-1 | .
CSARDYGPNNSPLHF | TGCAGTGCTAGAGATTATGGGCCCAATAATTCACCCCTCCACTTT | TRBJ1-6 | . | TRBV20-1 | .
CAIRKAGEDEQYF | TGTGCCATCAGGAAGGCGGGGGAGGACGAGCAGTACTTC | TRBJ2-7 | . | TRBV10-3 | TRBD2
CAAAYREKYF | TGTGCCGCCGCTTACAGGGAGAAGTACTTC | TRBJ2-7 | . | TRBV24-1 | .
CSGRTSGQETQYF | TGCAGCGGAAGGACTAGCGGGCAAGAGACCCAGTACTTC | TRBJ2-5 | few | TRBV29-1 | TRBD2
CASSKARTGEGTDTQYF | TGTGCCAGCAGCAAAGCTCGGACAGGGGAGGGCACAGATACGCAGTATTTT | TRBJ2-3 | few | TRBV21-1 | .
CASSLGGLGQGLGGYTF | TGTGCCAGCAGCTTAGGCGGGCTGGGACAGGGGTTAGGTGGCTACACCTTC | TRBJ1-2 | . | TRBV7-2 | TRBD1
CAWSAGRAQETQYF | TGTGCCTGGAGTGCAGGGAGGGCCCAAGAGACCCAGTACTTC | TRBJ2-5 | few | TRBV30 | TRBD2
CSIIPGTGGDTQYF | TGCAGTATTATCCCCGGGACAGGGGGAGATACGCAGTATTTT | TRBJ2-3 | . | TRBV20-1 | TRBD1
CASRETGRYEQYF | TGTGCCAGCAGAGAGACAGGGAGATACGAGCAGTACTTC | TRBJ2-7 | . | TRBV28 | TRBD1
CASSQDTAASVHSYEQYF | TGCGCCAGCAGCCAAGATACCGCGGCTTCAGTCCACTCCTACGAGCAGTACTTC | TRBJ2-7 | once | TRBV4-3 | .
CSARPPGGRSYEQYF | TGCAGTGCTAGACCACCGGGGGGGAGGTCCTACGAGCAGTACTTC | TRBJ2-7 | . | TRBV20-1 | TRBD2
CASGTQGAEGTQYF | TGTGCCAGCGGGACACAGGGGGCGGAGGGGACCCAGTACTTC | TRBJ2-5 | . | TRBV2 | TRBD1
CASSLAFAASPNEQFF | TGTGCCAGCAGCTTAGCGTTTGCGGCTTCCCCCAATGAGCAGTTCTTC | TRBJ2-1 | . | TRBV7-2 | .
CATSIPGRSYEQYF | TGTGCCACCAGCATTCCGGGACGGTCCTACGAGCAGTACTTC | TRBJ2-7 | . | TRBV15 | .
CASIAPGGPEQYF | TGTGCCAGCATCGCGCCAGGGGGCCCCGAGCAGTACTTC | TRBJ2-7 | once | TRBV6-5 | TRBD1
CASSSRAGSTDTQYF | TGTGCCAGCAGCAGCCGGGCAGGGAGCACAGATACGCAGTATTTT | TRBJ2-3 | . | TRBV9 | .
CATSRPSYNEQFF | TGTGCCACCAGCAGACCGTCCTACAATGAGCAGTTCTTC | TRBJ2-1 | . | TRBV15 | .
CSAPGFASYEQYF | TGCAGTGCCCCAGGGTTTGCCTCCTACGAGCAGTACTTC | TRBJ2-7 | . | TRBV20-1 | .
CSARTAPRSYGYTF | TGCAGTGCTAGGACAGCCCCGCGGAGCTATGGCTACACCTTC | TRBJ1-2 | . | TRBV20-1 | .
CASSKAGGLSGANVLTF | TGTGCCAGCAGTAAGGCAGGGGGCCTCTCTGGGGCCAACGTCCTGACTTTC | TRBJ2-6 | . | TRBV25-1 | TRBD1
CASSVATGNSYEQYF | TGTGCCAGCAGCGTAGCGACGGGCAATTCCTACGAGCAGTACTTC | TRBJ2-7 | . | TRBV9 | .
CASKRRGSSYNEQFF | TGTGCCAGCAAAAGAAGGGGGAGCTCCTACAATGAGCAGTTCTTC | TRBJ2-1 | . | TRBV27 | .
CASSLGGPSLNTEAFF | TGCGCCAGCAGCTTGGGGGGGCCCTCACTCAACACTGAAGCTTTCTTT | TRBJ1-1 | . | TRBV5-1 | .
CASSLGASGGLQETQYF | TGCGCCAGCAGCTTGGGGGCCAGCGGGGGCCTCCAAGAGACCCAGTACTTC | TRBJ2-5 | . | TRBV5-1 | TRBD2
CASTTRSQETQYF | TGTGCCAGCACCACACGGAGCCAAGAGACCCAGTACTTC | TRBJ2-5 | once | TRBV6-6 | .
CASSFTGGAGANVLTF | TGTGCCAGCAGCTTTACAGGGGGCGCCGGGGCCAACGTCCTGACTTTC | TRBJ2-6 | . | TRBV5-5 | TRBD1